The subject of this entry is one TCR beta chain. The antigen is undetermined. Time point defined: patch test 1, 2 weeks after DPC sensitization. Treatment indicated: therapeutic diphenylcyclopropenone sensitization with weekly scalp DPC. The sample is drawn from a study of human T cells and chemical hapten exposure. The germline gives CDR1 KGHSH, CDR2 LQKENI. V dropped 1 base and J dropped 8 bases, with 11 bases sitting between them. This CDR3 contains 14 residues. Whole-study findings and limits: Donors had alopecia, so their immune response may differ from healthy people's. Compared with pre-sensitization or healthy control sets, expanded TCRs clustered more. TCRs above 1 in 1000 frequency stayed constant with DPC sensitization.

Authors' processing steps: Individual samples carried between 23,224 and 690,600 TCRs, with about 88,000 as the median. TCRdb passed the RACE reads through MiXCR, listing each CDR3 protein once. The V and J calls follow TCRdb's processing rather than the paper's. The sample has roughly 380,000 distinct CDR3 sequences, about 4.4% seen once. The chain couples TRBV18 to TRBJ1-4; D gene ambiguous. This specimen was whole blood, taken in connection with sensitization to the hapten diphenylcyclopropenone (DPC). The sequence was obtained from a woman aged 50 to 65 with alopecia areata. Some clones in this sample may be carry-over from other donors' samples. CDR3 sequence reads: CASSPLRAVEKLFF. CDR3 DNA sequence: TGTGCCAGCTCACCACTCCGAGCCGTAGAAAAACTGTTTTTT.